Listed here are 24 T cell receptor beta chains from one sample, sequenced in a study of T cell changes during pregnancy in multiple sclerosis. Sequenced by immunoSEQ multiplex PCR; TCRdb stores in-frame clones only, minus some. The table includes some 41,000 clones, 90% detected once. The sample here was CD8+ T cells from peripheral blood mononuclear cells, taken in the first trimester of pregnancy. Receptors originate from a female donor with multiple sclerosis, enrolled in a pregnancy study.

The chain uses TRBV5-4 and TRBJ1-1; maybe TRBD1 (6 bases). The CDR3 totals 12 residues. Trimming cost V 0 bases and J 13 bases, with 13 bases left between them. The germline V gene encodes CDR1 SGHNT and CDR2 YYREEE (reference sequence). The CDR3 nucleotides are TGTGCCAGCAGCTTGGGTTCAGGGGACGTTTTCTTT. This gives the protein CASSLGSGDVFF.

V gene TRBV9 combines with J gene TRBJ2-1, with TRBD2 matching over 16 bases. J gave up 10 bases and V 5 bases, and 6 bases lay outside the gene matches. The CDR3 contains 15 residues. Per germline, CDR1 SGDLS and CDR2 YYNGEE. The CDR3, as DNA: TGTGCCAGCAGTGACGGGACTAGCGGGGGGGAGGAGCAGTTCTTC. Amino acids: CASSDGTSGGEEQFF. The complete variable domain, with remaining parts taken from reference TRBV9 and TRBJ2-1, reads DSGVTQTPKHLITATGQRVTLRCSPRSGDLSVYWYQQSLDQGLQFLIQYYNGEERAKGNILERFSAQQFPDLHSELNLSSLELGDSALYFCASSDGTSGGEEQFFGPGTRLTVL.

This clone was counted once. CDR3 protein: CASSLGLAGEYEQFF. As DNA, the CDR3 is TGTGCCAGCAGCTTGGGACTAGCGGGAGAGTATGAGCAGTTCTTC. This rearrangement joins TRBV11-3 to TRBJ2-1, with 14 bases identical to TRBD2. This CDR3 spans 15 amino acids. J was trimmed by 8 bases and V by 3 bases; bases with no gene match: 3. Germline CDR1 and CDR2: SGHNT and YENEEA.

The chain uses TRBV7-9 and TRBJ2-7; D may be TRBD2 (6 bases). V was shortened by 8 bases and J by 2 bases, with 10 bases between the two germline ends. The V gene's germline CDR1 is SEHNR and CDR2 FQNEAQ (reference sequence). The CDR3 is made up of 12 amino acids. CDR3 in amino acids: CASGRSPYEQYF. CDR3 nucleotides: TGTGCCAGCGGGAGGTCCCCCTACGAGCAGTACTTC.

The chain joins TRBV29-1 to TRBJ2-1; no firm D call. CDR3 length: 13 amino acids. CDR1 SQVTM and CDR2 ANQGSEA come from the germline V gene. The CDR3 nucleotides read TGCGCGCTTGAGCTAGTGAACTACAATGAGCAGTTCTTC. Translation gives CALELVNYNEQFF.

The chain links TRBV19 to TRBJ1-1; tentatively, D is TRBD1 (5 bases). In germline, CDR1 is LNHDA, CDR2 SQIVND (reference sequence). The CDR3 has 15 residues. V lost 3 bases and J lost 7, with 18 bases in between. Here the CDR3 reads CASSISVSGTSEAFF. The CDR3 DNA sequence: TGTGCCAGTAGTATTTCTGTGTCGGGGACTAGTGAAGCTTTCTTT.

CDR3 loop: CASSQTTGTAQETQYF. CDR3 nucleotides: TGTGCCAGCAGCCAAACCACCGGGACAGCCCAAGAGACCCAGTACTTC. The chain uses TRBV14 and TRBJ2-5, with 7 bases lining up with TRBD1. There are 16 residues in the CDR3. The V gene end was trimmed by 2 bases and the J gene end by 1 base; junction bases not matched to a gene: 7. CDR1 and CDR2 from the germline V gene are SGHDN and FVKESK. The full variable domain, in which reference TRBV14 and TRBJ2-5 provide the parts outside the CDR3, is EAGVTQFPSHSVIEKGQTVTLRCDPISGHDNLYWYRRVMGKEIKFLLHFVKESKQDESGMPNNRFLAERTGGTYSTLKVQPAELEDSGVYFCASSQTTGTAQETQYFGPGTRLLVL.

This rearrangement joins TRBV11-2 to TRBJ2-7; no reliable D call. Deletions cut 1 base from V and 4 bases from J, with 11 bases between. The CDR3 is 14 amino acids. Germline V gene data show CDR1 as SGHAT and CDR2 as FQNNGV. CDR3 residues: CASSLARYPYEQYF. The DNA for the CDR3 is TGTGCCAGCAGCTTAGCCAGGTACCCTTACGAGCAGTACTTC.

The chain recombines TRBV2 with TRBJ2-5; D is unclear. V lost 3 bases and J 5 bases, leaving 7 bases between the germline ends. The CDR3 has 12 amino acids. Germline V gene data show CDR1 as SNHLY and CDR2 as FYNNEI. The CDR3 here is CASSDSNETQYF. The CDR3 DNA is TGTGCCAGCAGTGACAGTAACGAGACCCAGTACTTC.

The rearrangement links TRBV27 to TRBJ2-1; the D is unclear. The length of the CDR3 is 14 residues. Germline loops: CDR1 MNHEY, CDR2 SMNVEV (reference sequence). Trimming took 4 bases from V and 0 from J, leaving 7 bases between them. CDR3 nucleotide sequence: TGTGCCAGCAGTTATGAGAGCTCCTACAATGAGCAGTTCTTC. As protein: CASSYESSYNEQFF.

This chain connects TRBV4-3 to TRBJ1-2; 8 bases align to TRBD1. Germline CDR1 is LGHNA and CDR2 is YSLEER. CDR3 size: 14 residues. Losses at the gene ends were 4 bases for V and 5 bases for J; bases not matched to a gene: 6. Here the CDR3 DNA reads TGCGCCAGCAGCCCAGGGACAGGAAGGTATGGCTACACCTTC. Translating gives CASSPGTGRYGYTF.

V and J are TRBV27 and TRBJ1-5; TRBD1 matches 7 bases. The germline V gene has CDR1 MNHEY and CDR2 SMNVEV (reference sequence). V lost 7 bases, J lost 2 bases, and 5 bases stayed unmatched. The CDR3 is 14 amino acids. The CDR3 nucleotides are TGTGCCAGCACATCCGGGACAGGCAATCAGCCCCAGCATTTT. It specifies CASTSGTGNQPQHF.

The gene calls are TRBV7-8 and TRBJ2-1, with 7 nucleotides matching TRBD2. The V segment lost 2 bases and the J segment 16 bases; nucleotides outside the gene matches: 26. Germline V gives CDR1 SGHVS, CDR2 FQNEAQ. The CDR3 sequence is 18 residues long. CDR3 DNA sequence: TGTGCCAGCAGCTTAAGTACCTCCTACCGGGACTACCTCCCCCCCCTCTTCTTC. As protein: CASSLSTSYRDYLPPLFF.

The chain combines TRBV5-6 with TRBJ2-4; 7 nucleotides align to TRBD1. J lost 9 bases, V lost 4 bases, and 10 bases had no gene match. There are 14 residues in the CDR3. Germline V gene sequence: CDR1 SGHDT, CDR2 YYEEEE. CDR3 in amino acids: CASSPGQFPGIQYF. Written as DNA, the CDR3 is TGTGCCAGCAGCCCGGGACAGTTCCCAGGCATTCAGTACTTC.

The chain recombines TRBV4-1 with TRBJ1-6; no definite D call. Trimming cost V 11 bases and J 8 bases, with 13 bases left between them. Germline assignment: CDR1 MGHRA and CDR2 YSYEKL. This CDR3 comprises 12 residues. CDR3 nucleotide sequence: TGCGCCGGGCGAGGGTGGGATTCACCCCTCCACTTT. This codes for CAGRGWDSPLHF.

The chain joins TRBV30 to TRBJ2-7; no clear D gene. With 0 bases removed from V and 5 bases from J, the gap between germline ends came to 8 bases. Germline V gene sequence: CDR1 GTSNPN, CDR2 SVGIG (reference sequence). The CDR3 is 12 amino acids. CDR3 sequence reads: CAWSVGADEQYF. In DNA form, the CDR3 reads TGTGCCTGGAGTGTAGGTGCGGACGAGCAGTACTTC. Variable domain in full (rest from reference TRBV30 and TRBJ2-7): SQTIHQWPATLVQPVGSPLSLECTVEGTSNPNLYWYRQAAGRGLQLLFYSVGIGQISSEVPQNLSASRPQDRQFILSSKKLLLSDSGFYLCAWSVGADEQYFGPGTRLTVT.

The chain couples TRBV7-3 to TRBJ2-7; TRBD2 matches at 8 bases. The germline CDR1 and CDR2 sequences are SGHTA and FQGTGA. This CDR3 is 14 amino acids long. J was trimmed by 1 base and V by 5 bases; bases with no gene match: 4. This chain's CDR3 is CASSATSGSYEQYF. CDR3 bases: TGTGCCAGCAGCGCCACTAGCGGATCCTACGAGCAGTACTTC.

The chain uses TRBV5-6 and TRBJ2-3, with TRBD1 matching 10 bases. CDR1 is SGHDT, CDR2 YYEEEE, per germline. With V trimmed by 1 base and J by 2 bases, 13 bases remained unmatched. This CDR3 has 19 residues. CDR3 bases: TGTGCCAGCAGCTTGCCATCCCTGGACAGGGGGAGCTTCACAGATACGCAGTATTTT. The encoded protein is CASSLPSLDRGSFTDTQYF.

CDR3 in amino acids: CASSYSLAGGYEQYF. DNA of the CDR3: TGTGCCAGCAGTTACTCGCTAGCGGGAGGCTACGAGCAGTACTTC. V is TRBV6-6 and J is TRBJ2-7; 11 positions match TRBD2. The length of the CDR3 is 15 residues. Per germline, CDR1 MNHNY and CDR2 SVGAGI (reference sequence). After removal of 0 bases from V and 3 bases from J, the junction contained 1 base not matched to a gene.

V is TRBV19 and J is TRBJ1-1; D is possibly TRBD1 (5 bases). Trimming removed 2 bases from V and 4 bases from J, with 14 bases in between. There are 15 residues in the CDR3. Looked up from germline, CDR1 is LNHDA and CDR2 is SQIVND (reference sequence). In DNA form, the CDR3 reads TGTGCCAGTAGTATATCAGCAGGGACTGGCACTGAAGCTTTCTTT. Translated, it gives CASSISAGTGTEAFF.

The rearrangement uses TRBV27 and TRBJ2-1; the D is unclear. Deletions cut 8 bases from V and 4 bases from J, with 12 bases between. Germline V gene data show CDR1 as MNHEY and CDR2 as SMNVEV (reference sequence). The CDR3 runs to 13 residues. The CDR3 DNA is TGTGCCAGCGGTGACATGGGTTACAATGAGCAGTTCTTC. Its translation is CASGDMGYNEQFF.

CDR3 in DNA: TGTGCCAGCAGCTGGATAACGACAGGGGACGGATCAGAGACCCAGTACTTC. Translating gives CASSWITTGDGSETQYF. This sequence joins TRBV11-2 and TRBJ2-5, with 8 bases lining up with TRBD1. Looked up from germline, CDR1 is SGHAT and CDR2 is FQNNGV. V dropped 4 bases and J dropped 4; count of bases not matched to a gene: 14. The CDR3 is 17 amino acids.

The rearrangement links TRBV7-8 to TRBJ2-1; 8 bases match TRBD2. J gave up 13 bases and V 2 bases, and 13 bases lay outside the gene matches. The CDR3 runs 15 residues. Germline V CDR1 and CDR2: SGHVS, FQNEAQ. The CDR3: CASSLISGGGRFQFF. CDR3 DNA: TGTGCCAGCAGCTTAATCAGCGGGGGAGGAAGGTTCCAGTTCTTC.

This clone appeared once. The rearrangement links TRBV27 to TRBJ2-2; TRBD1 agrees at 9 bases. The J segment lost 1 base and the V segment lost 8 bases, leaving 17 bases of the junction unmatched. Germline-derived CDR1 and CDR2 are MNHEY and SMNVEV (reference sequence). There are 19 residues in the CDR3. The CDR3 coding sequence is TGTGCCAGCTATACCCGCACAGGGGGCGGGAAAATGAACACCGGGGAGCTGTTTTTT. As protein: CASYTRTGGGKMNTGELFF.